Below are 29 T cell receptor beta chains sequenced from a single sample in a study of blood T cells in healthy people across ages. Using a J-beta primer mix together with a sample-barcoded 5' primer, a second PCR was run for about 6 to 12 cycles. Each CDR3 protein is one row after TCRdb ran MiXCR on the 5' RACE reads. The data hold about 730,000 distinct CDR3 sequences, with roughly two fifths observed a single time. Sequencing was carried out using blood. These receptors all come from a woman aged 55 to 70 in good health.

At least ten counts were recorded for this clonotype. The CDR3 reads CASSLNQGSRGEQFF. The CDR3 DNA reads TGTGCCAGCAGCTTAAACCAAGGGTCTCGTGGTGAGCAGTTCTTC. The V and J genes are TRBV11-2 and TRBJ2-1; D not resolved. Trimming stripped 2 bases from V and 9 bases from J, with 17 bases between. Per germline, CDR1 SGHAT and CDR2 FQNNGV. This CDR3 spans 15 amino acids.

The chain employs TRBV30 and TRBJ1-2; D unclear. Deletions cut 0 bases from V and 0 bases from J, with 8 bases between. This CDR3 comprises 14 residues. CDR1 GTSNPN and CDR2 SVGIG come from the germline V gene (reference sequence). CDR3 coding DNA: TGTGCCTGGAGTGTCACGGAAGCTAACTATGGCTACACCTTC. Amino acids: CAWSVTEANYGYTF.

This clonotype turned up a few times. This chain links TRBV20-1 with TRBJ2-7, with TRBD2 matching 9 bases. Looked up from germline, CDR1 is DFQATT and CDR2 is SNEGSKA (reference sequence). CDR3 length equals 13 residues. Germline trimming cut 3 bases from V and 9 bases from J; bases unmatched to any gene: 9. The DNA for the CDR3 is TGCAGTGCTAGGGGAGCGGGGGGCGCTGGGCAGTACTTC. Residues: CSARGAGGAGQYF.

This clonotype was detected only a few times. The chain employs TRBV20-1 and TRBJ1-5; the match to TRBD1 covers 10 bases. Trimming removed 6 bases from V and 6 bases from J; junction bases left unmatched: 11. The CDR3 has 15 amino acids. CDR1 is DFQATT and CDR2 is SNEGSKA in the germline V gene (reference sequence). CDR3 loop: CSAPTGGGWGQPQHF. Here the CDR3 DNA reads TGCAGTGCGCCGACAGGGGGCGGATGGGGTCAGCCCCAGCATTTT.

This rearrangement joins TRBV18 to TRBJ2-2; TRBD1 is a possible D gene (5 bases). This CDR3 spans 16 amino acids. Trimming took 2 bases from V and 1 from J, leaving 11 bases between them. Germline V gene lookup returns CDR1 KGHSH and CDR2 LQKENI. The CDR3 region is CASSPEDQGNTGELFF. CDR3 bases: TGTGCCAGCTCACCAGAAGACCAGGGGAACACCGGGGAGCTGTTTTTT.

The V call is TRBV7-2, the J call TRBJ1-1, with D hard to call. V was trimmed by 1 base and J by 0 bases, leaving 9 bases between them. Germline CDR1 and CDR2: SGHTA and FQGNSA. There are 15 residues in the CDR3. The CDR3: CASSLGRVMNTEAFF. CDR3 nucleotides: TGTGCCAGCAGCTTAGGGAGAGTTATGAACACTGAAGCTTTCTTT.

CDR3 protein: CASSLSRDLGAGELFF. CDR3 sequence (DNA): TGTGCCAGCAGTTTAAGCAGGGACCTCGGAGCCGGGGAGCTGTTTTTT. This sequence joins TRBV28 and TRBJ2-2; either TRBD1 or TRBD2 may supply D (5 bases each). Germline V gene sequence: CDR1 MDHEN, CDR2 SYDVKM. The CDR3 totals 16 residues. V was shortened by 2 bases and J by 6 bases, with 16 bases between the two germline ends.

The chain uses TRBV4-1 and TRBJ2-2, with D maybe TRBD1 (5 bases). The V and J ends lost 3 bases and 3 bases respectively, with 14 bases between them. Germline CDR1 and CDR2: MGHRA and YSYEKL. This CDR3 contains 16 residues. CDR3 loop: CASSHPFGADTGELFF. The CDR3 DNA sequence: TGCGCCAGCAGCCACCCTTTTGGGGCGGACACCGGGGAGCTGTTTTTT.

The chain has TRBV10-2 and TRBJ2-2; maybe TRBD2 (6 bases). V dropped 3 bases and J dropped 1 base, with 9 bases sitting between them. The CDR3 is made up of 15 amino acids. Germline CDR1 is WSHSY and CDR2 is SAAADI. The CDR3 reads CASSEPSVNTGELFF. The CDR3 nucleotides read TGCGCCAGCAGTGAACCTAGCGTGAACACCGGGGAGCTGTTTTTT.

Here the CDR3 DNA reads TGTGCCAGCCGAAAGGAGGGGGGGACAAATGAGCAGTTCTTC. Translation: CASRKEGGTNEQFF. This sequence joins TRBV6-5 and TRBJ2-1; weak D call: TRBD2 (7 bases). Germline CDR1 is MNHEY and CDR2 is SVGAGI. V was trimmed by 8 bases and J by 7 bases, leaving 18 bases between them. CDR3 length: 14 amino acids.

The chain carries TRBV19 and TRBJ2-7; D may be TRBD1 (5 bases). Germline-derived CDR1 and CDR2 are LNHDA and SQIVND (reference sequence). This CDR3 has 11 amino acids. Trimming pared 6 bases from V and 5 bases from J, leaving 8 bases between. The CDR3 sequence: CASREGDEQYF. The CDR3 coding sequence is TGTGCCAGTAGAGAAGGGGACGAGCAGTACTTC.

This clonotype was recorded only once. At one end, the junction sequence differs from germline, possibly due to a read error. The chain employs TRBV7-9 and TRBJ2-3; D possibly corresponds to TRBD1 (5 bases). Germline V gene sequence: CDR1 SEHNR, CDR2 FQNEAQ (reference sequence). The CDR3 extends over 15 amino acids. For the CDR3, the DNA is TGTGCCAGCAGCTTAGCGCAGGGTGGCACAGAGACGCAGTATTTT. It codes for CASSLAQGGTETQYF.

This rearrangement joins TRBV2 to TRBJ1-1; perhaps TRBD1 as D (5 bases). This CDR3 spans 11 amino acids. Per germline, CDR1 SNHLY and CDR2 FYNNEI. Trimming stripped 6 bases from V and 7 bases from J, with 9 bases between. The CDR3 DNA reads as TGTGCCAGCAGCTACAGGATTGAAGCTTTCTTT. Its protein is CASSYRIEAFF.

The CDR3 spells CASSYLSRGGEQYF. As DNA, the CDR3 is TGTGCCAGCAGTTACTTATCGAGAGGGGGCGAGCAGTACTTC. This sequence joins TRBV6-5 and TRBJ2-7; maybe TRBD1 (6 bases). Germline loops: CDR1 MNHEY, CDR2 SVGAGI. V shed 1 base and J shed 6 bases, with 13 bases lying between them. The CDR3 totals 14 residues.

The CDR3 spells CASSYSSSEQYF. DNA for the CDR3: TGTGCCAGCAGTTACTCGAGTTCCGAGCAGTACTTC. This rearrangement joins TRBV6-5 to TRBJ2-7; D gene unclear. V was cut by 0 bases and J by 6 bases, with 6 bases left in between. The germline gives CDR1 MNHEY, CDR2 SVGAGI. CDR3 length: 12 amino acids.

The chain links TRBV2 to TRBJ2-3; TRBD1 aligns across 8 bases. The CDR3 runs to 16 residues. V shed 1 base and J 2 bases; nucleotides not matched to a gene: 5. CDR1 SNHLY and CDR2 FYNNEI come from the germline V gene. The CDR3 loop is CASSEGTGRLTDTQYF. The CDR3 nucleotides are TGTGCCAGCAGTGAAGGGACAGGGAGACTCACAGATACGCAGTATTTT. The entire variable domain, with the rest obtained from reference TRBV2 and TRBJ2-3, is as follows: EPEVTQTPSHQVTQMGQEVILRCVPISNHLYFYWYRQILGQKVEFLVSFYNNEISEKSEIFDDQFSVERPDGSNFTLKIRSTKLEDSAMYFCASSEGTGRLTDTQYFGPGTRLTVL.

This clonotype was picked up a small number of times. The chain recombines TRBV28 with TRBJ2-7; 8 bases are a match to TRBD1. V lost 4 bases, J lost 4 bases, and 9 bases stayed unmatched. This CDR3 spans 15 amino acids. CDR1 MDHEN and CDR2 SYDVKM come from the germline V gene. CDR3 DNA: TGTGCCAGCAGTTCCGGACAGTACAGGGGGTACGAGCAGTACTTC. Amino acids: CASSSGQYRGYEQYF.

This clonotype was counted a single time. The rearrangement joins TRBV4-1 to TRBJ1-1; unclear D gene. CDR3 size: 10 residues. V gave up 1 base and J gave up 12 bases, with 6 bases separating them. Germline V gene lookup returns CDR1 MGHRA and CDR2 YSYEKL. The CDR3 DNA is TGCGCCAGCAGCCAAGGTCGAACTTTCTTT. Amino acid sequence: CASSQGRTFF.

This clonotype was seen a handful of times. The gene calls are TRBV29-1 and TRBJ1-1; TRBD1 agrees at 7 bases. Germline-derived CDR1 and CDR2 are SQVTM and ANQGSEA. V gave up 7 bases and J gave up 1 base; unmatched junction bases: 6. The CDR3 has 13 residues. DNA for the CDR3: TGCAGCGGGGGACAGACGAAGAACACTGAAGCTTTCTTT. Protein: CSGGQTKNTEAFF.

This sequence joins TRBV20-1 and TRBJ2-7; 13 bases fit TRBD2. V dropped 3 bases and J dropped 0; count of bases not matched to a gene: 8. The CDR3 is made up of 17 amino acids. The germline V gene has CDR1 DFQATT and CDR2 SNEGSKA (reference sequence). CDR3 DNA sequence: TGCAGTGCTAGCAGACTAGCGGGAGGCCCAAGCTCCTACGAGCAGTACTTC. It specifies CSASRLAGGPSSYEQYF.

The chain has TRBV25-1 and TRBJ2-7; 9 bases match TRBD1. V lost 6 bases to trimming and J lost 1 base; unmatched junction nucleotides: 4. The CDR3 is made up of 14 amino acids. Germline V gene data show CDR1 as MGHDK and CDR2 as SYGVNS. The CDR3 is CASRETGGSYEQYF. The CDR3 DNA follows: TGTGCCAGCAGAGAGACAGGGGGGTCCTACGAGCAGTACTTC.

The chain is built from TRBV10-3 and TRBJ2-7, with TRBD1 matching over 11 bases. V trimming: 0 bases; J trimming: 5 bases; junction bases outside the gene matches: 6. Germline V lookup: CDR1 ENHRY, CDR2 SYGVKD. The length of the CDR3 is 16 residues. CDR3 loop: CAISESPGQGGHEQYF. CDR3 DNA sequence: TGTGCCATCAGTGAGTCACCGGGACAGGGGGGCCACGAGCAGTACTTC.

This sequence joins TRBV4-3 and TRBJ2-3, with D possibly TRBD2 on 5 matching bases. Germline lookup yields CDR1 LGHNA and CDR2 YSLEER. The CDR3 is 15 amino acids. V was pared by 1 base and J by 1 base, with 9 bases between. The CDR3 sequence is CASSQVLGGTDTQYF. CDR3 in DNA: TGCGCCAGCAGCCAAGTACTAGGAGGCACAGATACGCAGTATTTT.

This clonotype showed up just a few times. V usage is TRBV29-1 and J usage is TRBJ2-5; TRBD2 agrees at 15 bases. This CDR3 has 17 residues. V trimming: 6 bases; J trimming: 11 bases; junction bases outside the gene matches: 19. Germline-derived CDR1 and CDR2 are SQVTM and ANQGSEA. The chain's CDR3 is CSVRPVWTSGGGDEQYF. The DNA for the CDR3 is TGCAGCGTCCGCCCTGTTTGGACTAGCGGGGGGGGCGATGAGCAGTACTTC.

This chain links TRBV6-1 with TRBJ1-2, with a weak D call TRBD1 (5 bases). V was pared by 2 bases and J by 4 bases, with 11 bases between. The CDR3 sequence is 14 residues long. Germline CDR1 MNHNS, CDR2 SASEGT. CDR3 protein: CASSELQESYGYTF. Here the CDR3 DNA reads TGTGCCAGCAGTGAACTACAGGAGTCCTATGGCTACACCTTC.

This chain connects TRBV13 to TRBJ2-7, with D hard to call. CDR1 is PRHDT and CDR2 is FYEKMQ in the germline V gene (reference sequence). The germline V and J ends were trimmed by 4 bases and 0 bases, with 10 bases remaining between them. This CDR3 is built from 14 residues. The CDR3 protein is CASSSRSPSYEQYF. CDR3 DNA: TGTGCCAGCAGCTCCAGGAGCCCCTCCTACGAGCAGTACTTC.

In its sample, this clonotype was seen a few times. V usage is TRBV6-1 and J usage is TRBJ2-3; 10 bases align to TRBD2. Germline V gene lookup returns CDR1 MNHNS and CDR2 SASEGT. CDR3 length equals 17 residues. V shed 6 bases, J shed 4 bases, and the junction held 13 bases outside the gene matches. The CDR3 nucleotides read TGTGCCAGCAGCCATGGGGCTAGCGGGAGTCTCGCAGATACGCAGTATTTT. Its translation is CASSHGASGSLADTQYF.

This chain uses TRBV5-1 with TRBJ1-4; D not resolved. Germline CDR1 and CDR2: SGHRS and YFSETQ. The CDR3 is 14 residues long. Trimming took 0 bases from V and 9 from J, leaving 12 bases between them. The CDR3 loop reads CASSLVLQDQKLFF. CDR3 bases: TGCGCCAGCAGCTTGGTCCTGCAGGACCAAAAACTGTTTTTT.

The table lists this clonotype with many counts. The chain recombines TRBV4-2 with TRBJ2-7; possibly TRBD1 for D (5 bases). CDR1 and CDR2 (germline): LGHNA, YNFKEQ. The CDR3 totals 15 residues. Trimming shortened V by 4 bases and J by 2 bases, and 15 bases separated the two germline ends. Here the CDR3 reads CASSRSQERTYEQYF. Written as DNA, the CDR3 is TGTGCCAGCAGCCGATCACAGGAGAGAACCTACGAGCAGTACTTC.